Detailed here is one TCR beta chain. This record comes from a study of blood T cell repertoires in COVID-19. Study details: T cells, B-cell-depleted T cells, or PBMCs supplied cDNA or gDNA.

The method was immunoSEQ multiplex PCR; TCRdb's version includes in-frame clones alone and lacks a portion of them. The data contain 280,000 or so clones, under 90% of them seen just once; the ten biggest clones take up 2.9%. Trimming left V 6 bases short and J 5 bases short, with 16 bases between. This CDR3 is built from 14 residues. CDR1 and CDR2 (germline): MRHNA, SNTAGT. The chain has TRBV6-4 and TRBJ2-5, with a weak D call TRBD2 (6 bases). The clonotype comes from a woman in her forties or fifties who had been exposed to COVID-19. Sequences were obtained from PBMCs or T cells enriched from blood (not recorded which). CDR3 amino acids: CASRWDSPTETQYF. As DNA, the CDR3 is TGTGCCAGCAGGTGGGACTCCCCAACGGAGACCCAGTACTTC.